This entry is about one T cell receptor beta chain. Its target is not known. Data came from immunoSEQ multiplex PCR; TCRdb stores just in-frame clones and leaves some out. Of roughly 14,000 clones in the sample, over 75% are singletons; the top ten hold approximately 7%. The data were taken from a study of graft-versus-host responses after intestinal transplantation. The study's findings and limits: HvG clone declines early post-transplant were associated with peak circulating GvH levels.

The clonotype originates from a human patient who received an intestinal transplant, so some T cells may come from the graft donor. The starting material was bone marrow, obtained about 120 days after intestinal transplantation.

CDR3 sequence reads: CASSLGLANYNEQFF. The CDR3 DNA reads as TGTGCCAGCAGCTTAGGACTAGCGAACTACAATGAGCAGTTCTTC. This chain uses TRBV11-3 with TRBJ2-1, with 8 bases lining up with TRBD2. Germline-derived CDR1 and CDR2 are SGHNT and YENEEA. With V trimmed by 1 base and J by 3 bases, 2 bases remained unmatched. The CDR3 sequence is 15 residues long.